This T cell receptor beta chain was sequenced in a study of blood T cell repertoires in COVID-19. At the level of the study: The United States, Italy and Spain were the sources of the acute and convalescent COVID-19 samples. T cells, B-cell-depleted T cells, or PBMCs supplied cDNA or gDNA.

Germline V lookup: CDR1 LGHNA, CDR2 YNFKEQ. The CDR3 spans 16 residues. V lost 0 bases and J 15 bases, leaving 24 bases between the germline ends. In the original analysis: Reference gene primer amplification gave nucleated cell count estimates. Generated by immunoSEQ multiplex PCR, the TCRdb table keeps only in-frame clones and is missing some. V and J calls plus clone size are reproduced from that table; the DNA served to infer D and trimming. There are more than 150,000 clones in the sample; roughly 86% occur only once, and more than 0.75% lies in the top ten. The chain recombines TRBV4-2 with TRBJ2-1, with D possibly being TRBD1 (5 bases). Input material: peripheral blood. This clonotype originated in a young man with acute or convalescent COVID-19. The DNA for the CDR3 is TGTGCCAGCAGCCAAGATGTAGGGGTCGTTCAATCTCGTCCGTTCTTC. Protein: CASSQDVGVVQSRPFF.